The clone carrying this T cell receptor (beta chain) was seen many times. Antigen specificity is unknown. The authors prepared the TCRbeta library with unique molecular identifiers. TCRdb re-called the PCR reads through MiXCR, storing one row per CDR3 protein. The sample records under 300,000 distinct CDR3 sequences, around 10% being singletons. These data are taken from a study of T-cell reconstitution after alpha-beta-depleted transplantation in children. The CDR3 is made up of 16 amino acids. From germline, CDR1 is MGHRA and CDR2 YSYEKL. Deletions cut 5 bases from V and 3 bases from J, with 19 bases between. Study findings and constraints: Approximately two months post-transplant, alpha-beta T cells reportedly originated from several hundred expanded graft clones. T-cell counts and diversity were attributed mostly to newly produced T cells one year after transplant. From surviving recipient T cells and thymic progenitors came the high day-60 TCRbeta diversity observed in some patients.

V usage is TRBV4-1 and J usage is TRBJ2-5, with D possibly being TRBD1 or TRBD2 (5 bases each). The clonotype originates from a male patient under 10 years old who had a stem cell transplant for chronic granulomatous disease, so the T cells may come from the graft donor. The source material was peripheral blood, sampled 180 days after TCRalphabeta/CD19-depleted stem cell transplant. The CDR3 protein is CASSYHGPGAEETQYF. CDR3 nucleotide sequence: TGCGCCAGCAGCTATCACGGGCCCGGGGCGGAAGAGACCCAGTACTTC.